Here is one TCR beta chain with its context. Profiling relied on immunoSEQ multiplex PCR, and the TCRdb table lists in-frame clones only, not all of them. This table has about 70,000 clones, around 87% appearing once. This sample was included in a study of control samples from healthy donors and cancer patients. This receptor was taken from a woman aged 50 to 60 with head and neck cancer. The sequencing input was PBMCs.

This CDR3 reads CASRPRRTVGEKLFF. Written as DNA, the CDR3 is TGCGCCAGCCGACCTCGTAGGACAGTTGGAGAAAAACTGTTTTTT. This chain links TRBV23-1 with TRBJ1-4, with D tentatively TRBD1 (6 bases). TRBV23-1 is designated an ORF whose function remains uncertain. Trimming cost V 8 bases and J 8 bases, with 21 bases left between them. The CDR3 covers 15 residues.